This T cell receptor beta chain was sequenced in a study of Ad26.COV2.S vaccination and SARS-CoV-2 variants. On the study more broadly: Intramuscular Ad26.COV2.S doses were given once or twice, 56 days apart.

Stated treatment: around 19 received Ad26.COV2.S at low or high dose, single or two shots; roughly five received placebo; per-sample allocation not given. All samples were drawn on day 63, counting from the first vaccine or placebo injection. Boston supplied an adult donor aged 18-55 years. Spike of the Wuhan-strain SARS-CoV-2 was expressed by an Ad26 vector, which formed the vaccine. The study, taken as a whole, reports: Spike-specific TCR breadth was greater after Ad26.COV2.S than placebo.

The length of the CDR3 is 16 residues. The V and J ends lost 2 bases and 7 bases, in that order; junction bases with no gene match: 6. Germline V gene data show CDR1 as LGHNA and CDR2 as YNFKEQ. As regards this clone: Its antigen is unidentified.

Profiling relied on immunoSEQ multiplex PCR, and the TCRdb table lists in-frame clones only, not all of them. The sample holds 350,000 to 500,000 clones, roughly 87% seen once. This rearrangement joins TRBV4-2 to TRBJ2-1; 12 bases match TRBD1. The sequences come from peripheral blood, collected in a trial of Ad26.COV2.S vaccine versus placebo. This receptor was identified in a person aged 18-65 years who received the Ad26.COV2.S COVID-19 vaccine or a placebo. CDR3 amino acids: CASSQPGQGALNEQFF. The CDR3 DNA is TGTGCCAGCAGCCAACCGGGACAGGGGGCCCTTAATGAGCAGTTCTTC.